The rows below give T cell receptor beta chains drawn from one sample of a study of blood T cell repertoires in COVID-19. Profiled with immunoSEQ multiplex PCR; TCRdb holds only in-frame clones, not every one. Of more than 95,000 clones detected, about 80% appear once; the ten largest clones hold about 3.3%. Sample: peripheral blood. These receptor sequences come from a woman at least 80 years old with active or convalescent COVID-19. The CDR3 runs from the conserved cysteine through the conserved F or W. A D gene is named only where the DNA matches it firmly. Clone size appears in some rows only: once, few, many, or a class for an expanded clone.

cdr3_aa	cdr3_nt	d_call	j_call	clone_size	v_call
CASSSLGAGEETQYF	TGTGCCAGCAGTTCCCTGGGCGCGGGAGAAGAGACCCAGTACTTC	TRBD2	TRBJ2-5	NA	TRBV6-5
CASSLKGDSTYEQYF	TGCGCCAGCAGCTTAAAAGGGGACAGCACCTACGAGCAGTACTTC	TRBD1	TRBJ2-7	NA	TRBV4-1
CASRFGSWGGGEHNEQFF	TGTGCCAGCAGGTTCGGATCCTGGGGCGGGGGGGAACACAATGAGCAGTTCTTC	TRBD2	TRBJ2-1	many	TRBV27
CASYLRDNYGYTF	TGTGCCAGCTACTTAAGAGATAACTATGGCTACACCTTC	NA	TRBJ1-2	NA	TRBV12-3/TRBV12-4
CASSLQGTGGYTF	TGTGCCAGCAGTTTGCAGGGAACTGGGGGCTACACCTTC	NA	TRBJ1-2	NA	TRBV27
CASTSDRGSGGYTF	TGTGCCAGCACCTCAGACAGGGGGTCGGGAGGCTACACCTTC	TRBD1	TRBJ1-2	NA	TRBV19
CASSAIPGGAGYGYTF	TGTGCCAGCAGCGCGATCCCAGGGGGCGCGGGCTATGGCTACACCTTC	TRBD1	TRBJ1-2	NA	TRBV9
CASSLDRLNNQPQHF	TGTGCCAGCTCGTTAGACAGGCTTAACAATCAGCCCCAGCATTTT	NA	TRBJ1-5	NA	TRBV18
CASRATGGTGYTF	TGTGCCAGCAGGGCGACAGGGGGCACTGGCTACACCTTC	TRBD1	TRBJ1-2	NA	TRBV12-3/TRBV12-4
CASSLASGGTTDTQYF	TGCGCCAGCAGCTTGGCTAGCGGGGGAACCACAGATACGCAGTATTTT	TRBD2	TRBJ2-3	NA	TRBV5-1
CASSLRTVNTEAFF	TGTGCCAGCAGCTTAAGAACAGTGAACACTGAAGCTTTCTTT	NA	TRBJ1-1	once	TRBV13
CATGRGRTTTDTQYF	TGTGCCACGGGACGGGGCAGGACTACCACAGATACGCAGTATTTT	NA	TRBJ2-3	NA	TRBV6-5
CASLSSGGAAGTQYF	TGTGCCAGTCTATCTAGCGGGGGGGCCGCAGGGACGCAGTATTTT	TRBD2	TRBJ2-3	NA	TRBV6-6
CASSLDGTGGYEQYF	TGCGCCAGCAGCTTGGATGGGACAGGAGGCTACGAGCAGTACTTC	TRBD1	TRBJ2-7	NA	TRBV5-1
CASSSGGGTGANVLTF	TGTGCCAGCAGCTCTGGCGGGGGTACCGGGGCCAACGTCCTGACTTTC	TRBD2	TRBJ2-6	once	TRBV9
CASSFGQGLYEQYF	TGTGCCAGCAGCTTTGGGCAGGGGCTCTACGAGCAGTACTTC	NA	TRBJ2-7	NA	TRBV5-5
CASSPNGIGGYTF	TGTGCCAGCAGTCCGAACGGGATAGGGGGCTACACCTTC	NA	TRBJ1-2	NA	TRBV28
CSVELRGTETQYF	TGCAGCGTTGAATTAAGGGGTACAGAGACCCAGTACTTC	NA	TRBJ2-5	NA	TRBV29-1
CASSSPTRTSGGETQYF	TGTGCCAGCAGCTCCCCGACACGGACTAGCGGGGGTGAGACCCAGTACTTC	TRBD2	TRBJ2-5	NA	TRBV5-4
CASSPRAGGFSNQPQHF	TGTGCCAGCAGTCCACGTGCCGGAGGTTTTAGCAATCAGCCCCAGCATTTT	NA	TRBJ1-5	NA	TRBV27
CASSEQVSSYNEQFF	TGTGCCAGCAGTGAACAGGTGAGCTCCTACAATGAGCAGTTCTTC	NA	TRBJ2-1	few	TRBV6-1
CASSEQGDSTDTQYF	TGTGCCAGCAGTGAACAGGGGGATAGCACAGATACGCAGTATTTT	TRBD1	TRBJ2-3	NA	TRBV2
CAISSGGTEAFF	TGTGCCATCAGTTCGGGGGGGACTGAAGCTTTCTTT	NA	TRBJ1-1	NA	TRBV10-3
CASSFGLKETQYF	TGTGCCAGCAGTTTCGGTCTTAAGGAGACCCAGTACTTC	NA	TRBJ2-5	NA	TRBV12-3/TRBV12-4
CASSDRGETAGELFF	TGTGCCAGCAGCGATAGAGGAGAGACCGCCGGGGAGCTGTTTTTT	NA	TRBJ2-2	few	TRBV9
CASSQSDSINQYF	TGTGCCAGCAGCCAATCGGACAGTATCAACCAGTACTTC	NA	TRBJ2-5	NA	TRBV12-3/TRBV12-4
CASSELASEQFF	TGTGCCAGCAGTGAACTGGCTAGTGAGCAGTTCTTC	NA	TRBJ2-1	NA	TRBV2
CASSPRGGRGRSYEQYF	TGTGCCAGCTCACCACGGGGCGGCAGGGGTAGGTCCTACGAGCAGTACTTC	NA	TRBJ2-7	once	TRBV18
CATSDPLLSGKYGYTF	TGTGCCACCAGTGATCCTCTCCTAAGCGGGAAGTATGGCTACACCTTC	NA	TRBJ1-2	NA	TRBV24-1
CASSLTALNTEAFF	TGTGCCAGCAGCTTAACCGCGTTGAACACTGAAGCTTTCTTT	NA	TRBJ1-1	NA	TRBV7-3
CASSEGNRGGNQPQHF	TGTGCCAGCAGTGAGGGAAACAGGGGAGGCAATCAGCCCCAGCATTTT	TRBD1	TRBJ1-5	NA	TRBV2
CASSQDSGAGSGEQYF	TGCGCCAGCAGCCAAGATTCCGGTGCAGGGTCTGGGGAGCAGTACTTC	NA	TRBJ2-7	NA	TRBV4-1
CASSEGTLNTEAFF	TGCGCCAGCAGTGAGGGCACGCTGAACACTGAAGCTTTCTTT	NA	TRBJ1-1	NA	TRBV5-1
CASSQEPGAKNIQYF	TGTGCCAGCAGCCAAGAACCGGGAGCCAAAAACATTCAGTACTTC	NA	TRBJ2-4	NA	TRBV4-2
CASSLASVSSGGGYTF	TGTGCCAGCAGCTTGGCCTCCGTTTCGAGCGGTGGTGGCTACACCTTC	NA	TRBJ1-2	few	TRBV7-2
CASSLPSQKDGYTF	TGCGCCAGCAGCTTGCCGTCGCAGAAAGATGGCTACACCTTC	NA	TRBJ1-2	NA	TRBV5-1
CASSLERRGSYTF	TGTGCCAGCAGCTTAGAACGGAGGGGTAGCTACACCTTC	NA	TRBJ1-2	NA	TRBV11-2
CASSLGQGRTIYF	TGCGCCAGCAGCTTGGGGCAGGGGCGCACCATATATTTT	NA	TRBJ1-3	once	TRBV5-1
CASSLQGPGNHPDF	TGTGCCAGCAGTTTACAGGGCCCTGGGAATCACCCGGATTTT	NA	TRBJ1-4	NA	TRBV28
CATSDRTGGFSEQYF	TGTGCCACCAGTGATCGGACAGGGGGCTTTTCCGAGCAGTACTTC	TRBD1	TRBJ2-7	NA	TRBV24-1
CASSDREILTDTQYF	TGCGCCAGCAGCGACAGGGAAATACTCACAGATACGCAGTATTTT	TRBD1	TRBJ2-3	NA	TRBV5-1
CASSQELRQGGGEKLFF	TGTGCCAGCAGCCAAGAGCTTAGACAGGGTGGTGGTGAAAAACTGTTTTTT	TRBD1	TRBJ1-4	once	TRBV3-1/TRBV3-2
CASSQKNTEAFF	TGTGCCAGCAGTCAAAAGAACACTGAAGCTTTCTTT	NA	TRBJ1-1	NA	TRBV11-3
CASSGRTAVSGNTIYF	TGTGCCAGCAGCGGGCGGACAGCCGTCTCTGGAAACACCATATATTTT	NA	TRBJ1-3	NA	TRBV9
CASTTGTGRSNQPQHF	TGTGCCAGTACTACCGGGACAGGGCGTAGCAATCAGCCCCAGCATTTT	TRBD1	TRBJ1-5	NA	TRBV19
CASTRTGGEKLFF	TGTGCCAGCACGCGGACAGGGGGCGAAAAACTGTTTTTT	TRBD1	TRBJ1-4	few	TRBV2
CASSVAGGPGGETQYF	TGTGCCAGCAGCGTAGCGGGGGGGCCGGGTGGAGAGACCCAGTACTTC	TRBD2	TRBJ2-5	NA	TRBV9
CASSLKTGNTGELFF	TGCGCCAGCAGCTTGAAGACGGGGAACACCGGGGAGCTGTTTTTT	NA	TRBJ2-2	NA	TRBV5-1
CSAGLATGQLF	TGCAGTGCTGGTTTAGCGACCGGGCAACTATTC	NA	TRBJ2-7	NA	TRBV20-1
CAWGPGAGSPLHF	TGTGCCTGGGGGCCGGGCGCGGGGTCACCCCTCCACTTT	NA	TRBJ1-6	NA	TRBV30
CASSPGGFRETQYF	TGTGCCAGCAGCCCAGGGGGCTTTAGAGAGACCCAGTACTTC	TRBD1	TRBJ2-5	NA	TRBV7-8
CASSFSPRGGYTF	TGTGCCAGCAGCTTCTCTCCCCGAGGCGGCTACACCTTC	NA	TRBJ1-2	NA	TRBV7-2
CASSSRQGADIQYF	TGTGCCAGTAGTTCCCGACAGGGGGCTGACATTCAGTACTTC	TRBD1	TRBJ2-4	NA	TRBV19
CASSLQGIYEQYF	TGTGCCAGCTCACTGCAGGGAATCTACGAGCAGTACTTC	NA	TRBJ2-7	NA	TRBV18
CASRNPNRGQSYTF	TGTGCCAGCAGGAACCCTAACAGGGGGCAAAGCTACACCTTC	TRBD1	TRBJ1-2	NA	TRBV6-5
CAGGNTGVVNEQYF	TGTGCCGGCGGTAACACAGGGGTAGTCAACGAGCAGTACTTC	TRBD1	TRBJ2-7	medium-sized	TRBV2
CASSLNSGNEQFF	TGTGCCAGCAGCTTGAATAGCGGCAATGAGCAGTTCTTC	NA	TRBJ2-1	NA	TRBV7-3
CASSFLRQQGVAKNIQYF	TGTGCCAGCAGCTTTCTCCGTCAACAGGGGGTAGCCAAAAACATTCAGTACTTC	TRBD1	TRBJ2-4	NA	TRBV5-5
CASSSSIARSYEQYF	TGTGCCAGCAGTTCCTCGATTGCTAGGTCCTACGAGCAGTACTTC	NA	TRBJ2-7	few	TRBV28
CASSKSSYNSPLHF	TGTGCCAGCAGTAAGAGCTCCTATAATTCACCCCTCCACTTT	NA	TRBJ1-6	few	TRBV27